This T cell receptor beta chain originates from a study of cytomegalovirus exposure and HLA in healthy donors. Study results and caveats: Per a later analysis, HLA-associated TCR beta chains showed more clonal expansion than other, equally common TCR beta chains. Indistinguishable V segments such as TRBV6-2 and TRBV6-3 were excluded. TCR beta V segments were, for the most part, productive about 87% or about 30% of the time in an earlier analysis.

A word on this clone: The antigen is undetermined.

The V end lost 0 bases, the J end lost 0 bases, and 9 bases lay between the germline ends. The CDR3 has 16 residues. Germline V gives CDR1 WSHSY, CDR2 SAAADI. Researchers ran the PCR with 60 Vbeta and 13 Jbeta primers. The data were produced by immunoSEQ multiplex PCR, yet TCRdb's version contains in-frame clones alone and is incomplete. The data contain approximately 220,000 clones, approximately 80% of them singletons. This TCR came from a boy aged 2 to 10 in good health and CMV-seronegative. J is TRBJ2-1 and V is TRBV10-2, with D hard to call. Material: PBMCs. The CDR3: CASSESAEVSYNEQFF. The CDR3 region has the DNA TGCGCCAGCAGTGAGTCGGCAGAAGTCTCCTACAATGAGCAGTTCTTC.